The 10 T cell receptor beta chains below were found in one sample sequenced in a study of blood T cell repertoires in COVID-19. Generated by immunoSEQ multiplex PCR, the TCRdb table keeps only in-frame clones and is missing some. The table includes some 220,000 clones, 80% to 85% detected once. Sequenced material: peripheral blood. Source of these receptors: a woman aged 55-70 years with acute or convalescent COVID-19.

The chain uses TRBV7-9 and TRBJ2-7; D unresolved. Germline V lookup: CDR1 SEHNR, CDR2 FQNEAQ (reference sequence). The CDR3 is 15 residues long. V was clipped by 1 base and J by 6 bases, with 16 bases between them. CDR3 amino acids: CASSLGSLKSGEQYF. Here the CDR3 DNA reads TGTGCCAGCAGCTTAGGTTCCCTCAAGTCGGGCGAGCAGTACTTC.

This clone was detected only once. The chain links TRBV9 to TRBJ2-5; TRBD2 matches 9 bases. CDR1 and CDR2 from the germline V gene are SGDLS and YYNGEE. V lost 4 bases and J lost 6; bases outside the gene matches: 13. The CDR3 has 16 amino acids. CDR3 coding DNA: TGTGCCAGCAGCCCCTGGGGGGCTAGCGGGGCGAAGACCCAGTACTTC. Translated: CASSPWGASGAKTQYF.

The J gene is TRBJ1-4, the V gene TRBV6-5, with a weak D call TRBD1 (6 bases). The CDR3 totals 15 residues. Trimming pared 6 bases from V and 4 bases from J, leaving 15 bases between. Germline V gene data show CDR1 as MNHEY and CDR2 as SVGAGI. The CDR3 protein is CASRSGGAINEKLFF. DNA for the CDR3: TGTGCCAGCAGATCCGGGGGGGCGATTAATGAAAAACTGTTTTTT.

The V call is TRBV19, the J call TRBJ1-1; D is ambiguous. Germline CDR1 LNHDA, CDR2 SQIVND (reference sequence). This CDR3 has 15 residues. The V gene lost 1 base and the J gene lost 0 bases, with 9 bases spanning the gap. CDR3 sequence: CASSIGGVMNTEAFF. The CDR3 nucleotides are TGTGCCAGTAGTATAGGCGGGGTAATGAACACTGAAGCTTTCTTT.

V usage is TRBV5-8 and J usage is TRBJ1-2; TRBD1 matches 9 bases. CDR3 size: 17 residues. After removal of 0 bases from V and 0 bases from J, the junction contained 6 bases not matched to a gene. Germline CDR1 is SGHTS and CDR2 is YDEGEE. Written as DNA, the CDR3 is TGTGCCAGCAGCTTGGCAGACAGGGGGGCAGCTAACTATGGCTACACCTTC. This encodes CASSLADRGAANYGYTF. Full variable domain (rest looked up from reference TRBV5-8 and TRBJ1-2): EAGVTQSPTHLIKTRGQQATLRCSPISGHTSVYWYQQALGLGLQFLLWYDEGEERNRGNFPPRFSGRQFPNYSSELNVNALELEDSALYLCASSLADRGAANYGYTFGSGTRLTVV.

This clone was detected only once. V usage is TRBV28 and J usage is TRBJ1-1, with D perhaps TRBD1 (6 bases). V gave up 6 bases and J gave up 6 bases, with 17 bases separating them. CDR1 is MDHEN and CDR2 is SYDVKM in the germline V gene. The CDR3 contains 14 residues. Here the CDR3 DNA reads TGTGCCAGCAGCCTTAGCGGGGGGGCACCTGAAGCTTTCTTT. Its protein product is CASSLSGGAPEAFF.

The chain carries TRBV3-1 (or the pseudogene TRBV3-2) and TRBJ2-3; tentatively, D is TRBD1 (5 bases). Trimming cost V 4 bases and J 4 bases, with 12 bases left between them. CDR3 length equals 14 residues. CDR1 is LGHDT, CDR2 YNNKEL, per germline (reference sequence). Here the CDR3 reads CASSLRGSADTQYF. The CDR3 DNA reads as TGTGCCAGCAGCCTTAGGGGATCGGCAGATACGCAGTATTTT.

The gene calls are TRBV5-1 and TRBJ1-2; 8 positions match TRBD1. This CDR3 has 17 amino acids. Germline assignment: CDR1 SGHRS and CDR2 YFSETQ. After removal of 0 bases from V and 8 bases from J, the junction contained 15 bases not matched to a gene. CDR3 sequence: CASSLGTQRQGTRGYTF. The CDR3 bases are TGCGCCAGCAGCTTGGGGACCCAGAGACAGGGGACGCGGGGCTACACCTTC.

This clone was seen once. V is TRBV28 and J is TRBJ2-3, with TRBD2 as a possible D gene (7 bases). The CDR3 consists of 13 residues. CDR1 MDHEN and CDR2 SYDVKM come from the germline V gene. V was trimmed by 3 bases and J by 7 bases, leaving 11 bases between them. CDR3 bases: TGTGCCAGCAGTTTCGGGGGGCTGTATACGCAGTATTTT. This encodes CASSFGGLYTQYF.

This chain joins TRBV28 and TRBJ2-3; D possibly corresponds to TRBD1 (6 bases). CDR3 length equals 13 residues. V was trimmed by 5 bases and J by 6 bases, leaving 12 bases between them. In germline, CDR1 is MDHEN, CDR2 SYDVKM. The DNA for the CDR3 is TGTGCCAGCAGTCCCCAGGGGTGGGATACGCAGTATTTT. It encodes CASSPQGWDTQYF. Full variable domain (rest looked up from reference TRBV28 and TRBJ2-3): DVKVTQSSRYLVKRTGEKVFLECVQDMDHENMFWYRQDPGLGLRLIYFSYDVKMKEKGDIPEGYSVSREKKERFSLILESASTNQTSMYLCASSPQGWDTQYFGPGTRLTVL.